Given below is one T cell receptor (beta chain) in context. This sample was included in a study of blood T cell repertoires in COVID-19. The protocol was immunoSEQ multiplex PCR, while the TCRdb copy is restricted to in-frame clones and leaves out a portion. The sample consists of nearly 200,000 clones, more than 70% of them appearing once. Germline CDR1 is ENHRY and CDR2 is SYGVKD. This CDR3 has 14 amino acids. V was clipped by 4 bases and J by 4 bases; unmatched bases: 5. The J gene is TRBJ2-5, the V gene TRBV10-3, with TRBD2 identical over 8 bases. The receptor was isolated from a woman aged 18-29 years who had recovered from COVID-19. The sequenced material came from PBMCs or T cells enriched from blood (not recorded which). CDR3 region: CAISGRGAIETQYF. CDR3 sequence (DNA): TGTGCCATCAGTGGGCGGGGGGCCATAGAGACCCAGTACTTC.